Listed below are T cell receptor beta chains from one sample, sequenced in a study of cytomegalovirus exposure and HLA in healthy donors. Sequencing used immunoSEQ multiplex PCR; TCRdb keeps in-frame clones, though not all of them. Among almost 65,000 clones, under 80% were seen once, and the ten largest hold about 5%. The sequencing input was PBMCs. These receptors came from a male donor in good health and CMV-seropositive. The CDR3 runs from the conserved cysteine through the conserved F or W. The order of the fields is CDR3 protein, CDR3 DNA, J gene, V gene, clone size, D gene. A D gene is named only where the DNA matches it firmly. Not all rows give a size; the values are once, few, many and, for expanded clones, a class.

CASSFSAGAPDTQYF	TGTGCCAGCAGCTTTTCCGCGGGGGCCCCAGATACGCAGTATTTT	TRBJ2-3	TRBV7-9	many	NA
CASSEYRGSNPNTEAFF	TGTGCCAGCAGTGAATATAGGGGTTCCAACCCGAACACTGAAGCTTTCTTT	TRBJ1-1	TRBV25-1	NA	NA
CASSGSGTANEKLFF	TGTGCCAGCAGCGGCTCCGGGACAGCTAATGAAAAACTGTTTTTT	TRBJ1-4	TRBV9	NA	TRBD1
CASSLSRNTEAFF	TGTGCCAGCAGCTTGTCCAGGAACACTGAAGCTTTCTTT	TRBJ1-1	TRBV11-3	few	NA
CSVEMTVNTEAFF	TGCAGCGTAGAAATGACAGTAAACACTGAAGCTTTCTTT	TRBJ1-1	TRBV29-1	NA	NA
CASSERRVRDTIYF	TGTGCCAGCAGTGAACGCAGGGTACGGGACACCATATATTTT	TRBJ1-3	TRBV2	NA	NA
CSVYRGTGEYNEQFF	TGCAGCGTTTATAGGGGGACAGGGGAGTACAATGAGCAGTTCTTC	TRBJ2-1	TRBV29-1	NA	TRBD1
CASSVRGGAGNQPQHF	TGTGCCAGCAGCGTCCGGGGGGGGGCAGGCAATCAGCCCCAGCATTTT	TRBJ1-5	TRBV13	NA	NA
CASSTGSTDTQYF	TGCGCCAGCTCGACAGGGTCCACAGATACGCAGTATTTT	TRBJ2-3	TRBV5-1	NA	TRBD1
CASIWETNTEAFF	TGTGCCAGCATATGGGAGACGAACACTGAAGCTTTCTTT	TRBJ1-1	TRBV2	NA	NA
CSVAGGANIQYF	TGCAGCGTCGCAGGGGGCGCGAACATTCAGTACTTC	TRBJ2-4	TRBV29-1	few	TRBD1
CASSSPGGTLRSNEQFF	TGTGCCAGCAGCTCCCCGGGGGGCACATTACGTAGCAATGAGCAGTTCTTC	TRBJ2-1	TRBV7-2	NA	NA
CASSQAQGRGTGELFF	TGTGCCAGCAGCCAGGCACAGGGCAGAGGTACCGGGGAGCTGTTTTTT	TRBJ2-2	TRBV5-4	NA	NA
CASSIRVPPYEQYF	TGTGCCAGCAGTATACGGGTGCCCCCCTACGAGCAGTACTTC	TRBJ2-7	TRBV27	NA	NA
CASSLAGSYEQYF	TGTGCCAGCAGCTTAGCGGGCAGCTACGAGCAGTACTTC	TRBJ2-7	TRBV7-2	NA	NA
CASSERGIRGEQFF	TGTGCCAGCAGTGAGAGGGGGATACGGGGTGAGCAGTTCTTC	TRBJ2-1	TRBV6-4	NA	NA
CASSLFRDRGQVWDGYTF	TGTGCCAGCAGCTTATTCCGGGACAGGGGGCAAGTTTGGGATGGCTACACCTTC	TRBJ1-2	TRBV7-2	once	TRBD1